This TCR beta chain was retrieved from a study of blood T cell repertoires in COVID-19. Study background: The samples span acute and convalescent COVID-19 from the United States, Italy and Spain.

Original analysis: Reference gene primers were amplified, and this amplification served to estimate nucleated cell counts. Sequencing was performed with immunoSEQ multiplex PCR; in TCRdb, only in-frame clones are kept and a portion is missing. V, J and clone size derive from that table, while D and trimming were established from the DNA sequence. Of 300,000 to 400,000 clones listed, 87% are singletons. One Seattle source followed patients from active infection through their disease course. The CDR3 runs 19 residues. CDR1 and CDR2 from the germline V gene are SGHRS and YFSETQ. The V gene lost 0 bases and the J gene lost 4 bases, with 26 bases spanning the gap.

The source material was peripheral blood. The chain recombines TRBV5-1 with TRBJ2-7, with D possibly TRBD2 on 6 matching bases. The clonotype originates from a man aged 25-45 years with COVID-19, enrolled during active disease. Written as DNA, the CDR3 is TGCGCCAGCAGCTTGGAGTATCGGGTGGAGGGACCTAGGGTTTACGAGCAGTACTTC. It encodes CASSLEYRVEGPRVYEQYF. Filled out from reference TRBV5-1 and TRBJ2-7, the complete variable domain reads KAGVTQTPRYLIKTRGQQVTLSCSPISGHRSVSWYQQTPGQGLQFLFEYFSETQRNKGNFPGRFSGRQFSNSRSEMNVSTLELGDSALYLCASSLEYRVEGPRVYEQYFGPGTRLTVT.